This TCR beta chain comes out of a study of blood T cell repertoires in COVID-19. In germline, CDR1 is MDHEN, CDR2 SYDVKM. The J segment lost 0 bases and the V segment lost 8 bases, leaving 13 bases of the junction unmatched. This CDR3 is 17 amino acids long. Method: immunoSEQ multiplex PCR; TCRdb's copy keeps in-frame clones and lacks some. The sample has about 270,000 clones, just under 90% seen once; the top ten hold 4.1%. The receptor's source is a woman between 25 and 40 years old with acute COVID-19. Sequencing was performed on PBMCs or T cells enriched from blood (not recorded which). The chain has TRBV28 and TRBJ2-3; TRBD2 aligns across 8 bases. The CDR3 DNA follows: TGTGCCAGCGCCCGGGGGGGGCGGGGGGAAAGCACAGATACGCAGTATTTT. The encoded protein is CASARGGRGESTDTQYF. Full variable domain (remainder filled in from reference TRBV28 and TRBJ2-3): DVKVTQSSRYLVKRTGEKVFLECVQDMDHENMFWYRQDPGLGLRLIYFSYDVKMKEKGDIPEGYSVSREKKERFSLILESASTNQTSMYLCASARGGRGESTDTQYFGPGTRLTVL.